The TCR beta chain described here comes from a study of response to subunit inactivated influenza vaccine. This CDR3 contains 15 residues. The germline V gene encodes CDR1 SGHDN and CDR2 FVKESK. Germline trimming cut 4 bases from V and 0 bases from J; bases unmatched to any gene: 5. Regarding this clonotype: Its specificity is unknown.

Study-level findings and limits: New T cells are recruited in small numbers by each seasonal influenza vaccination, according to the authors' suggestion.

TCRdb passed the RT-PCR reads through MiXCR, listing each CDR3 protein once. The sample includes about 530,000 distinct CDR3 sequences, about an eighth seen only once; the top ten take around 9.6%. The receptor was derived from a man aged 45-60 years who received an inactivated influenza vaccine. This chain uses TRBV14 with TRBJ1-1, with 7 bases lining up with TRBD1. Sequences were derived from PBMCs from blood, sampled on the day of vaccination. This CDR3 reads CASSRDRSLNTEAFF. CDR3 nucleotides: TGTGCCAGCAGCCGGGACAGAAGCCTGAACACTGAAGCTTTCTTT.